The 9 T cell receptor beta chains below were found in one sample sequenced in a study of response to subunit inactivated influenza vaccine. TCRdb called the RT-PCR reads again in MiXCR, with one record for every CDR3 protein. Of 450,000 to 600,000 distinct CDR3 sequences listed, approximately 7.2% are singletons. The sequenced sample was PBMCs from blood, obtained roughly 24 months after vaccination. Receptors were obtained from a man between 50 and 69 years old who received an inactivated influenza vaccine.

The chain carries TRBV24-1 and TRBJ2-2, with TRBD1 identical over 10 bases. Germline CDR1 is KGHDR and CDR2 is SFDVKD. The J segment lost 4 bases and the V segment lost 2 bases, leaving 12 bases of the junction unmatched. The CDR3 sequence is 19 residues long. The CDR3 sequence: CATSDWGTGEFGVTGELFF. DNA of the CDR3: TGTGCCACCAGTGATTGGGGGACAGGGGAGTTTGGGGTCACCGGGGAGCTGTTTTTT.

The V and J genes are TRBV5-1 and TRBJ2-2; D unresolved. V was shortened by 1 base and J by 2 bases, with 9 bases between the two germline ends. There are 15 residues in the CDR3. Looked up from germline, CDR1 is SGHRS and CDR2 is YFSETQ. Here the CDR3 DNA reads TGCGCCAGCAGCTTGACACAGACAAACACCGGGGAGCTGTTTTTT. Amino acids: CASSLTQTNTGELFF.

This chain joins TRBV11-2 and TRBJ2-1, with TRBD2 matching over 11 bases. The CDR3 consists of 19 residues. The V and J ends lost 0 bases and 0 bases, in that order; junction bases with no gene match: 7. Germline V gene sequence: CDR1 SGHAT, CDR2 FQNNGV. CDR3 sequence: CASSLDQTSGVLSYNEQFF. The CDR3 DNA reads TGTGCCAGCAGCTTAGACCAGACTAGCGGGGTTCTCTCCTACAATGAGCAGTTCTTC.

This clonotype has at least ten counts. This CDR3 is CASTPGQTNTEAFF. The CDR3, as DNA: TGTGCCAGTACCCCGGGACAGACGAACACTGAAGCTTTCTTT. The chain couples TRBV12-3 or TRBV12-4 to TRBJ1-1, with 7 bases matching TRBD1. The J segment lost 1 base and the V segment lost 9 bases, leaving 8 bases of the junction unmatched. The CDR3 spans 14 residues.

This clonotype was recorded a few times. The chain joins TRBV20-1 to TRBJ1-1; TRBD1 might be the D (6 bases). Deletions cut 4 bases from V and 4 bases from J, with 13 bases between. The CDR3 sequence is 13 residues long. Germline loops: CDR1 DFQATT, CDR2 SNEGSKA (reference sequence). The CDR3 is CSAMGQTFTEAFF. The DNA for the CDR3 is TGCAGTGCTATGGGACAAACTTTCACTGAAGCTTTCTTT.

This clonotype was seen repeatedly, ten times or more. The chain carries TRBV10-2 and TRBJ2-3; perhaps TRBD1 as D (6 bases). Per germline, CDR1 WSHSY and CDR2 SAAADI. V lost 4 bases and J lost 0, with 17 bases in between. This CDR3 comprises 17 residues. This chain's CDR3 is CASSGERTVISTDTQYF. The DNA for the CDR3 is TGCGCCAGCAGTGGGGAGCGGACAGTAATTAGCACAGATACGCAGTATTTT.

V gene TRBV10-3 combines with J gene TRBJ2-3; D is uncertain. V was cut by 5 bases and J by 6 bases, with 6 bases left in between. In germline, CDR1 is ENHRY, CDR2 SYGVKD. There are 11 residues in the CDR3. CDR3 in amino acids: CAISWGDTQYF. CDR3 in DNA: TGTGCCATCAGTTGGGGTGATACGCAGTATTTT.

The chain joins TRBV4-1 to TRBJ1-4; TRBD1 matches 7 bases. This CDR3 is 15 amino acids long. V lost 4 bases to trimming and J lost 3 bases; unmatched junction nucleotides: 5. The V gene's germline CDR1 is MGHRA and CDR2 YSYEKL. The CDR3 bases are TGCGCCAGCAGCCCGCTGGGACAGTCTAATGAAAAACTGTTTTTT. Translation gives CASSPLGQSNEKLFF.

This clonotype was found a few times. This sequence joins TRBV6-1 and TRBJ1-6; D remains ambiguous. The CDR3 runs 14 residues. Germline loops: CDR1 MNHNS, CDR2 SASEGT. Trimming removed 5 bases from V and 2 bases from J, with 7 bases in between. As DNA, the CDR3 is TGTGCCAGCAGTCCTAGGGCCTATAATTCACCCCTCCACTTT. Translated: CASSPRAYNSPLHF.